A selection of T cell receptor beta chains follows, all from one sample in a study of T cell repertoires in cytomegalovirus infection. MiXCR was run by TCRdb on the reads, yielding one entry per CDR3 protein. The sample has about 120,000 distinct CDR3 sequences, about 33% seen once; the top ten hold 40% to 45%. Antigen specificity for these receptors is unknown. The starting material was CD8+ T cells from cultured PBMCs, obtained from culture after CMV antigen stimulation. The receptors derive from a human donor in good health (CMV status not recorded). Some clones in this sample may be carry-over from other donors' samples. The CDR3 runs from the conserved cysteine through the conserved F or W. The order of the fields is V gene, CDR3 protein.

>TRBV2
CASSDGILTYEQYF
>TRBV4-3
CASSQDTETGRGEETQYF
>TRBV20-1
CSARQDRGRGQPQHF
>TRBV12-3/TRBV12-4
CASGTGGSYNEQFF
>TRBV25-1
CASRTSYSTNEKLFF
>TRBV27
CASSLSLGGFLYGYTF
>TRBV6-1
CASSWDRGQNTEAFF
>TRBV12-3/TRBV12-4
CASSFPSGGAPSYNEQFF
>TRBV4-1
CASSHRQESTDTQYF
>TRBV11-1
CASSHQAYEQYF
>TRBV19
CASSIAGLYANYGYTF
>TRBV11-2
CASSLILQETQYF
>TRBV4-3
CASSRTLNLYEQYF
>TRBV7-9
CASSRRGQNQGTNEKLFF
>TRBV10-3
CAITDPPQNNEQFF
>TRBV5-1
CASSLGRDNSPLHF
>TRBV2
CASRGLGRTEAFF
>TRBV6-1
CASSTGGASYTF
>TRBV4-2
CASSEGWGNYGYTF
>TRBV4-1
CASSFRQEPNTGELFF
>TRBV7-2
CASSLAVGLSYNEQFF
>TRBV12-3/TRBV12-4
CASSQNRLTDTQYF
>TRBV19
CASRGQGAHYGYTF
>TRBV7-2
CASSNNPRETGGVLAGETQYF
>TRBV11-1
CASSPAQGDYGYTF
>TRBV12-5
CASARWGEETQYF
>TRBV7-2
CASSFRDSGNTIYF
>TRBV7-6
CASSLGRWSSGGQETQYF
>TRBV12-3/TRBV12-4
CASSSASGNIQYF
>TRBV29-1
CSVSGFSSYEQYF
>TRBV29-1
CSQGARGFSNQPQHF
>TRBV19
CASNYGTPGNEQFF
>TRBV4-2
CASSPDREGTDTQYF
>TRBV12-5
CASGFVEGPNYGYTF
>TRBV7-4
CASSLEAGGDTDTQYF
>TRBV7-9
CASSGQGNQPQHF
>TRBV7-8
CASSLLGAGAIAGYTF
>TRBV7-9
CASSGTSGGTYEQYF
>TRBV6-5
CASSYADMNTEAFF
>TRBV12-3/TRBV12-4
CASGYVGGKKETQYF
>TRBV20-1
CSGRLAGGRTDTQYF
>TRBV6-5
CASSLNSGNTIYF
>TRBV7-9
CASIQPVRGTGLLSSGNTIYF
>TRBV7-9
CASSFRANTGELFF
>TRBV27
CASSLLWTGRADTQYF
>TRBV7-9
CASSDDRDHGELFF
>TRBV4-1
CASSQGASGGPYNEQFF
>TRBV6-2/TRBV6-3
CASSFLLGTGELFF
>TRBV5-1
CASSLEKSGGLEHF
>TRBV7-9
CASTFSTGRGYTF
>TRBV5-4
CASSERVSSGGAYEQYF
>TRBV12-3/TRBV12-4
CASSDGTAQHF
>TRBV7-2
CASSLTGLADQETQYF
>TRBV9
CASSVALGGAGEYTEAFF
>TRBV12-3/TRBV12-4
CASRNTGDRYEQYF
>TRBV4-3
CASSQVVRVNTEAFF